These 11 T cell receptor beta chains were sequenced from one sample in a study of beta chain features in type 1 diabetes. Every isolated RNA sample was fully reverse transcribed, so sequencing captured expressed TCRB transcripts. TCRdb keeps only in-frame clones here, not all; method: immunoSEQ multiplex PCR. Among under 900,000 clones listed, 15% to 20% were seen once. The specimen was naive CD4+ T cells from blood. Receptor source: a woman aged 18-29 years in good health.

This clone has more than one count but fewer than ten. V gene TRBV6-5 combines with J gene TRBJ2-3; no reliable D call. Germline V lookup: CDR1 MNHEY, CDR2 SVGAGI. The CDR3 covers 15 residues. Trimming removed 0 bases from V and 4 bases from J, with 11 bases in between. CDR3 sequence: CASSYSPQPADTQYF. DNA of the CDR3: TGTGCCAGCAGTTACTCGCCCCAGCCGGCAGATACGCAGTATTTT.

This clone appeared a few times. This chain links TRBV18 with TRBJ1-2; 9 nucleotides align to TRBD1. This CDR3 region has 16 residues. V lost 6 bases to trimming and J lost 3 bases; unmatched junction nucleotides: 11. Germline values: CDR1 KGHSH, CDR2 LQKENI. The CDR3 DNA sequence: TGTGCCAGCTCCCAAGGGACAGGGCCCGATCACTATGGCTACACCTTC. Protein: CASSQGTGPDHYGYTF.

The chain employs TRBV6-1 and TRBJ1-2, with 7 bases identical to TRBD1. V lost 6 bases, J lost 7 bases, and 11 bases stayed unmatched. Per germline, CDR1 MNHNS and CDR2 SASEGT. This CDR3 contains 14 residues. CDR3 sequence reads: CASRPRQGSSGYTF. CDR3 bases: TGTGCCAGCAGGCCCCGACAGGGTTCGAGTGGCTACACCTTC.

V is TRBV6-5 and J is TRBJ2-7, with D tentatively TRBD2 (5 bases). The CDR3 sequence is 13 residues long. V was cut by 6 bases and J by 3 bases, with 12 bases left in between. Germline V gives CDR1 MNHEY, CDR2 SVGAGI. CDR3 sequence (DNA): TGTGCCAGCAGCCGACTATACGACTACGAGCAGTACTTC. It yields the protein CASSRLYDYEQYF.

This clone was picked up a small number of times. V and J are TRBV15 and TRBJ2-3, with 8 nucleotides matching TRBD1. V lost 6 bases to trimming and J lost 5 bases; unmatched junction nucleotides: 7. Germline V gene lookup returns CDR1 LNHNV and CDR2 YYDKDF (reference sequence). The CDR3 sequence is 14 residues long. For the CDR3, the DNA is TGTGCCACCAGTCGAGACAGGGGCGGAGATACGCAGTATTTT. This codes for CATSRDRGGDTQYF.

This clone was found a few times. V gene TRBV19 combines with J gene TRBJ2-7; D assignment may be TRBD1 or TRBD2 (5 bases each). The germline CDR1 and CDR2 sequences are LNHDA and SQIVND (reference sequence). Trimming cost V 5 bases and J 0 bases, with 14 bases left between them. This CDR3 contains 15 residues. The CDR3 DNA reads TGTGCCAGTAGTGAGGGGCGGGCCTACTCCTACGAGCAGTACTTC. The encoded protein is CASSEGRAYSYEQYF. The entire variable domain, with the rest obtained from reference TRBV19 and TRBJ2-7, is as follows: DGGITQSPKYLFRKEGQNVTLSCEQNLNHDAMYWYRQDPGQGLRLIYYSQIVNDFQKGDIAEGYSVSREKKESFPLTVTSAQKNPTAFYLCASSEGRAYSYEQYFGPGTRLTVT.

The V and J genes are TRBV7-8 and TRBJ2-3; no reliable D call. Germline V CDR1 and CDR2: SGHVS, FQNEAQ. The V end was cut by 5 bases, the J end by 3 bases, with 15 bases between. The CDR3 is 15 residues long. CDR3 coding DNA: TGTGCCAGCAGCCCTGGCACCGTGGGGACAGATACGCAGTATTTT. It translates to CASSPGTVGTDTQYF.

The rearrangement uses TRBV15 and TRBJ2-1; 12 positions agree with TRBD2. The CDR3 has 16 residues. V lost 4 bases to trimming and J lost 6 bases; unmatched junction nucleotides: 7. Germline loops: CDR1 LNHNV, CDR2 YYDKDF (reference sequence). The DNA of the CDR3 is TGTGCCACCAGCACAATCCCACTAGCGGGAGGCAATGAGCAGTTCTTC. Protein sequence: CATSTIPLAGGNEQFF.

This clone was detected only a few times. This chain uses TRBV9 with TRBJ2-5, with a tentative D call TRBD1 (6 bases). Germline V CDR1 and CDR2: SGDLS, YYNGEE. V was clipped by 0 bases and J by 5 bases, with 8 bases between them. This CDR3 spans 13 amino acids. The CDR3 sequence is CASSVADRETQYF. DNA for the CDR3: TGTGCCAGCAGCGTAGCCGACAGGGAGACCCAGTACTTC.

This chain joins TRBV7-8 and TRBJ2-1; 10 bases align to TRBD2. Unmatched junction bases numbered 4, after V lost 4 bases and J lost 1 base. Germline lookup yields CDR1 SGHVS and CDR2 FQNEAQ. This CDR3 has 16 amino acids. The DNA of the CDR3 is TGTGCCAGCAGCTCCATAGCGGGAGGTTCCTACAATGAGCAGTTCTTC. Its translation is CASSSIAGGSYNEQFF.

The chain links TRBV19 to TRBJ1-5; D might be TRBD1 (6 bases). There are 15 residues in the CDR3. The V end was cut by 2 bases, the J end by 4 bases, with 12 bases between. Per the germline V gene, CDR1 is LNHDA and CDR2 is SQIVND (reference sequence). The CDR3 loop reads CASSILRGLNQPQHF. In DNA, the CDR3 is TGTGCCAGTAGTATACTCAGGGGTTTGAATCAGCCCCAGCATTTT.